There are many counts of the clone carrying this TCR beta chain. As yet, its antigen is unknown. Unique molecular identifiers tagged every individual TCR cDNA molecule. TCRdb independently ran MiXCR on the 5' RACE reads; one entry per CDR3 protein. The sample yields around 66,000 distinct CDR3 sequences, about 6.6% seen once. The CDR3 covers 16 residues. Germline lookup yields CDR1 SGHRS and CDR2 YFSETQ. The V end was cut by 5 bases, the J end by 0 bases, with 16 bases between. The time point denotes: sample taken at primary tumor resection. There were roughly 78 donors, all of them untreated patients with early-stage non-small cell lung cancer. This sample is drawn from a study of spatial heterogeneity in lung cancer. Whole-study findings and limits: Tumor TCRs that were ubiquitous and expanded showed up in blood more at resection than follow-up.

The material sequenced was PBMCs, taken at surgery. The V and J genes are TRBV5-1 and TRBJ2-3; unclear D gene. The source is a female donor with early-stage non-small cell lung cancer. The CDR3 here is CASRFGPILSTDTQYF. CDR3 bases: TGCGCCAGCAGATTTGGACCGATCTTAAGCACAGATACGCAGTATTTT.